This T cell receptor beta chain was profiled in a study of CD4+ T cells in melanoma. TCRdb keeps only in-frame clones here, not all; method: immunoSEQ multiplex PCR. The table has 200 or so clones, about 66% seen once. Points from the study as a whole: In melanoma, neoantigen-specific CD4+ T cells reportedly differed in differentiation state. CD8+ T cell, macrophage and B cell function reportedly correlated with neoantigen-specific CD4+ T cells.

CDR1 is SGDLS, CDR2 YYNGEE, per germline. With 3 bases clipped from V and 6 bases from J, the junction kept 14 bases outside the gene matches. This CDR3 has 18 amino acids. This clone was observed a handful of times. Its antigen remains unknown. The origin of this receptor is a human donor with melanoma. Sequenced: cells sorted by PD-1 expression. The chain recombines TRBV9 with TRBJ2-2; TRBD1 aligns across 10 bases. The CDR3 coding sequence is TGTGCCAGCAGCGGACCACCGGGACAGGGGTCGTTGGCCGGGGAGCTGTTTTTT. Protein sequence: CASSGPPGQGSLAGELFF.